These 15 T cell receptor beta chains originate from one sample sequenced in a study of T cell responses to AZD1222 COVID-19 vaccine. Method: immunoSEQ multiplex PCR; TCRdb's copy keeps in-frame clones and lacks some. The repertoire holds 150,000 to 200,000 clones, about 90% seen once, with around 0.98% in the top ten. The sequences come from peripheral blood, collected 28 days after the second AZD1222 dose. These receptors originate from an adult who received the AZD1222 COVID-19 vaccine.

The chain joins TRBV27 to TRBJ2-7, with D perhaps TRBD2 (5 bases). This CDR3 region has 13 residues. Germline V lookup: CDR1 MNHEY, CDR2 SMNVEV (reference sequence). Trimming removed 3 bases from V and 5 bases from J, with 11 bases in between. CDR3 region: CASSFLWGDEQYF. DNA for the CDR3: TGTGCCAGCAGTTTCTTATGGGGAGACGAGCAGTACTTC.

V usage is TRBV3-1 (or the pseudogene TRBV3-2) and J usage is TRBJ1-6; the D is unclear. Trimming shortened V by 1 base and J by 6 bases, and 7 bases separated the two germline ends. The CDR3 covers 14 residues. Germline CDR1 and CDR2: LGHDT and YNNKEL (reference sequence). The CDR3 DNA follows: TGTGCCAGCAGCCAAGCCAGCCTTAATTCACCCCTCCACTTT. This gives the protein CASSQASLNSPLHF.

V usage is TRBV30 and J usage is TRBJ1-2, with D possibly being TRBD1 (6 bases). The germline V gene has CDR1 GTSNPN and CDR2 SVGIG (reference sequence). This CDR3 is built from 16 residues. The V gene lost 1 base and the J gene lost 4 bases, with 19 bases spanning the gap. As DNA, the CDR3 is TGTGCCTGGAGTGGGGGACGACAGGAGCGAGTCTATGGCTACACCTTC. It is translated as CAWSGGRQERVYGYTF.

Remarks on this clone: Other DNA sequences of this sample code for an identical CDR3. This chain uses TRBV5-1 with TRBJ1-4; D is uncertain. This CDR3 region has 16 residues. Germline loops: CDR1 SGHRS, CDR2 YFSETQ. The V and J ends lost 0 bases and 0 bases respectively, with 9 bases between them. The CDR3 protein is CASSLAAGATNEKLFF. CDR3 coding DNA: TGCGCCAGCAGCTTGGCCGCGGGAGCAACTAATGAAAAACTGTTTTTT.

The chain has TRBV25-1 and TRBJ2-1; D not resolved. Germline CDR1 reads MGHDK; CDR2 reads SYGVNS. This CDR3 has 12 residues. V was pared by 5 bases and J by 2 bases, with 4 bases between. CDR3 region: CASSTTYNEQFF. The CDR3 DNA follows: TGTGCCAGCAGTACAACCTACAATGAGCAGTTCTTC.

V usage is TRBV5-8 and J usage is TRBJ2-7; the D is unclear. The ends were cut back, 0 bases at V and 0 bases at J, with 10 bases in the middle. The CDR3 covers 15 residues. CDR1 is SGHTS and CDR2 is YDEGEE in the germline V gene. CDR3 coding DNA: TGTGCCAGCAGCTTGGCGCCACAGAGCTCCTACGAGCAGTACTTC. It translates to CASSLAPQSSYEQYF.

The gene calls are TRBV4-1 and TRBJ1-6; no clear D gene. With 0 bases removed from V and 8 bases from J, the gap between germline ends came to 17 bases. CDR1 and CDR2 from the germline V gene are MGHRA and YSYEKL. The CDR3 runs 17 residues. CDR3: CASSQEGADAVYSPLHF. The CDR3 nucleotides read TGCGCCAGCAGCCAAGAAGGAGCAGACGCAGTATATTCACCCCTCCACTTT.

The CDR3 reads CASSQEGGGYSNQPQHF. In DNA, the CDR3 is TGCGCCAGCAGCCAAGAGGGCGGGGGGTATAGCAATCAGCCCCAGCATTTT. The chain carries TRBV4-1 and TRBJ1-5; maybe TRBD1 (5 bases). Germline V CDR1 and CDR2: MGHRA, YSYEKL. The V gene lost 0 bases and the J gene lost 0 bases, with 12 bases spanning the gap. The CDR3 spans 17 residues.

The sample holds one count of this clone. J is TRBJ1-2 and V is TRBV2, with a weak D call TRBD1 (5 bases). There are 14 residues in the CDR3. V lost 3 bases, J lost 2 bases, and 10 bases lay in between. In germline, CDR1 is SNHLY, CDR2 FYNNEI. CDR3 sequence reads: CASSDRRDNYGYTF. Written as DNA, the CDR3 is TGTGCCAGCAGTGACCGCCGGGACAACTATGGCTACACCTTC.

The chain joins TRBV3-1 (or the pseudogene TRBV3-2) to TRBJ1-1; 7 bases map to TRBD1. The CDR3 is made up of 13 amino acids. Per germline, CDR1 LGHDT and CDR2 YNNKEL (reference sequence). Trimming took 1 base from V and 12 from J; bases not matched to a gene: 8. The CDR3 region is CASSQGGRGHTFF. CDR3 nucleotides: TGTGCCAGCAGCCAAGGGGGGAGGGGGCACACTTTCTTT.

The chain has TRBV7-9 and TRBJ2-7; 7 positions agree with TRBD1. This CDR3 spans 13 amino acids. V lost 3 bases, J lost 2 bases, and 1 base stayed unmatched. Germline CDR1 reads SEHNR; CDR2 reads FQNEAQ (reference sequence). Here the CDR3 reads CASSLDRPYEQYF. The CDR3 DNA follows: TGTGCCAGCAGCTTGGACAGGCCCTACGAGCAGTACTTC.

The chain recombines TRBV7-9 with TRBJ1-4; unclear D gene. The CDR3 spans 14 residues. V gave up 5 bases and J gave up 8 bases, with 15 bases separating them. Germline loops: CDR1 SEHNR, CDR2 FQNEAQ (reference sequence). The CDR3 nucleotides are TGTGCCAGCAGCCCTCGGCGCGGCGGAGAAAAACTGTTTTTT. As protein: CASSPRRGGEKLFF.

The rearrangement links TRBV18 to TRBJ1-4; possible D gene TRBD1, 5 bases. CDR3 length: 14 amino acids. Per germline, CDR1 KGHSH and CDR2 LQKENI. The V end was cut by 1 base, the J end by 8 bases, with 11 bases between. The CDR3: CASSPQGQWEKLFF. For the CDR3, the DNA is TGTGCCAGCTCACCACAGGGGCAATGGGAAAAACTGTTTTTT.

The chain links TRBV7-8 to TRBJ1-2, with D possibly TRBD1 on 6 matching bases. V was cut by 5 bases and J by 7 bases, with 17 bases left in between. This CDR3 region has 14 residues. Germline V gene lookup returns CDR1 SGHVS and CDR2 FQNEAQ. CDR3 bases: TGTGCCAGCAGCCTCTGGACGGGGGCCGCTGGCTACACCTTC. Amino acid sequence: CASSLWTGAAGYTF.

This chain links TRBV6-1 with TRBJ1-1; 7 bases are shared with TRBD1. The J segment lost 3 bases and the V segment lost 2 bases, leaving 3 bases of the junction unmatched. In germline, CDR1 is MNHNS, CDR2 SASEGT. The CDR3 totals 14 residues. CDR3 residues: CASSETRGYTEAFF. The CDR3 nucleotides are TGTGCCAGCAGTGAAACCAGGGGGTACACTGAAGCTTTCTTT.